A selection of T cell receptor beta chains follows, all from one sample in a study of blood T cell repertoires in COVID-19. The method was immunoSEQ multiplex PCR; TCRdb's version includes in-frame clones alone and lacks a portion of them. The sample yields 55,000 to 65,000 clones, roughly 84% seen once. The sample comprised peripheral blood. Receptor source: a man of 80 years or more in a cohort sampled during active COVID-19. Both conserved end residues are part of each CDR3. D genes are given only for firm matches. Some rows have no size entry. The others give once, few or many, or a class for an expanded clone.

J: TRBJ2-3; D: TRBD2; size: .; V: TRBV9; DNA: TGTGCCAGCAGCGTAGAGCCGGGAGCGGGGGATACGCAGTATTTT; CDR3: CASSVEPGAGDTQYF
J: TRBJ1-3; D: TRBD1; size: .; V: TRBV7-8; DNA: TGTGCCAGCAGCGAGGGGACAGGGTTTCGGGACACCATATATTTT; CDR3: CASSEGTGFRDTIYF
J: TRBJ2-1; D: TRBD2; size: .; V: TRBV7-2; DNA: TGTGCCAGCAGCTCGGGACTAGCGGGGGGGCGGGATGAGCAGTTCTTC; CDR3: CASSSGLAGGRDEQFF
J: TRBJ2-7; D: .; size: .; V: TRBV6-1; DNA: TGTGCCAGCAGTGAATGGAGTGGCGAGCAGTACTTC; CDR3: CASSEWSGEQYF
J: TRBJ2-5; D: .; size: few; V: TRBV3-1/TRBV3-2; DNA: TGTGCCAGCAGGCTTTACAGGGCTCAAGAGACCCAGTACTTC; CDR3: CASRLYRAQETQYF
J: TRBJ2-7; D: TRBD2; size: .; V: TRBV5-6; DNA: TGTGCCAGCAGCTCCCCGGGACTAGATCCGTACGAGCAGTACTTC; CDR3: CASSSPGLDPYEQYF
J: TRBJ1-1; D: TRBD1; size: .; V: TRBV19; DNA: TGTGCCAGTAGTATAGCAACAGGGGTGAACACTGAAGCTTTCTTT; CDR3: CASSIATGVNTEAFF
J: TRBJ2-3; D: TRBD2; size: .; V: TRBV3-1/TRBV3-2; DNA: TGTGCCAGCAGCCACACGGGGGGGCCCGATACGCAGTATTTT; CDR3: CASSHTGGPDTQYF
J: TRBJ2-7; D: TRBD2; size: few; V: TRBV7-6; DNA: TGTGCCAGCAGTCCCGGGACTAGCGGGGTATACGAGCAGTACTTC; CDR3: CASSPGTSGVYEQYF
J: TRBJ1-6; D: .; size: .; V: TRBV30; DNA: TGTGCCTCGCACGACGGGGGAAGTTCCTATAATTCACCCCTCCACTTT; CDR3: CASHDGGSSYNSPLHF
J: TRBJ2-3; D: TRBD2; size: .; V: TRBV3-1/TRBV3-2; DNA: TGTGCCAGCAGCCAAGATTGGGCCAGCGGGAGTACAGATACGCAGTATTTT; CDR3: CASSQDWASGSTDTQYF
J: TRBJ1-2; D: .; size: .; V: TRBV18; DNA: TGTGCCAGCTCACCCACGTTCAGGGAAATTCTATCGGTCCCCTATGGCTACACCTTC; CDR3: CASSPTFREILSVPYGYTF
J: TRBJ2-1; D: .; size: .; V: TRBV19; DNA: TGTGCCAGTAGTATGGCGTGGACTCCTTACAATGAGCAGTTCTTC; CDR3: CASSMAWTPYNEQFF
J: TRBJ2-3; D: TRBD2; size: once; V: TRBV7-2; DNA: TGTGCCAGCAGCCTAGCTAGCGGATTCACAGATACGCAGTATTTT; CDR3: CASSLASGFTDTQYF
J: TRBJ1-3; D: .; size: .; V: TRBV6-5; DNA: TGTGCCAGCAGAGACAGCATCTCTGGAAACACCATATATTTT; CDR3: CASRDSISGNTIYF
J: TRBJ2-5; D: TRBD1; size: .; V: TRBV5-4; DNA: TGTGCCAGCAGCTCCAGGGGGCTCGGACAAGAGACCCAGTACTTC; CDR3: CASSSRGLGQETQYF
J: TRBJ2-7; D: TRBD1; size: .; V: TRBV3-1/TRBV3-2; DNA: TGTGCCAGCTCACCGGGGGACAGGACATCCCACGAGCAGTACTTC; CDR3: CASSPGDRTSHEQYF
J: TRBJ1-1; D: .; size: .; V: TRBV6-6; DNA: TGTGCCAGCAGTTACGGGCCAGGGCGGGGTGGCACTGAAGCTTTCTTT; CDR3: CASSYGPGRGGTEAFF
J: TRBJ2-3; D: TRBD2; size: once; V: TRBV18; DNA: TGTGCCAGCTCACTGGAACCGGGACTAGCGGGGGAGTGGGGGAGTAAAGAGACGCAGTATTTT; CDR3: CASSLEPGLAGEWGSKETQYF
J: TRBJ1-2; D: TRBD1; size: few; V: TRBV7-9; DNA: TGTGCCAGCAGCTTAGCGGTCGGACAGGTTAGCGGCTACACCTTC; CDR3: CASSLAVGQVSGYTF
J: TRBJ2-3; D: .; size: .; V: TRBV30; DNA: TGTGCCTGGAGTTCCAGGGGGAGGCCAGATACGCAGTATTTT; CDR3: CAWSSRGRPDTQYF
J: TRBJ1-2; D: TRBD1; size: .; V: TRBV6-4; DNA: TGTGCCAGCAGTGAAGGGACAGGGGGCAACTATGGCTACACCTTC; CDR3: CASSEGTGGNYGYTF
J: TRBJ2-2; D: .; size: few; V: TRBV7-9; DNA: TGTGCCAGCAGCTTAGCCTTTGCTACCTCGAACACCGGGGAGCTGTTTTTT; CDR3: CASSLAFATSNTGELFF
J: TRBJ1-3; D: TRBD1; size: once; V: TRBV6-5; DNA: TGTGCCAGCACTAAGACAGGGTTTGGAAACACCATATATTTT; CDR3: CASTKTGFGNTIYF
J: TRBJ2-2; D: TRBD1; size: .; V: TRBV6-5; DNA: TGTGCCAGCAAGTCGGGACAGACGAACACCGGGGAGCTGTTTTTT; CDR3: CASKSGQTNTGELFF
J: TRBJ1-1; D: TRBD1; size: .; V: TRBV6-2/TRBV6-3; DNA: TGTGCCAGCAACCCCAGGACAGGACTGAACACTGAAGCTTTCTTT; CDR3: CASNPRTGLNTEAFF
J: TRBJ2-2; D: TRBD2; size: .; V: TRBV27; DNA: TGTGCCAGCAGTTTATATTTCGGGAGGGCCGTTGACACCGGGGAGCTGTTTTTT; CDR3: CASSLYFGRAVDTGELFF
J: TRBJ1-5; D: TRBD1; size: .; V: TRBV6-2/TRBV6-3; DNA: TGTGCCAGCAGTTTCCCGGGACAGGGGAATCAGCCCCAGCATTTT; CDR3: CASSFPGQGNQPQHF
J: TRBJ1-5; D: .; size: .; V: TRBV27; DNA: TGTGCCAGCAGTTTATCGGGGCCCATTAGGCAGCCCCAGCATTTT; CDR3: CASSLSGPIRQPQHF
J: TRBJ2-7; D: TRBD2; size: few; V: TRBV19; DNA: TGTGCCAGTAGTCGGACTAGCGGGAGAAGCTTCGAGCAGTACTTC; CDR3: CASSRTSGRSFEQYF
J: TRBJ1-1; D: .; size: .; V: TRBV5-1; DNA: TGCGCCAGCAGCTCCCGACAGGCGAACACTGAAGCTTTCTTT; CDR3: CASSSRQANTEAFF
J: TRBJ1-5; D: .; size: .; V: TRBV19; DNA: TGTGCCAGTAGTATAGATGGGGCAGGTCGAAGCAATCAGCCCCAGCATTTT; CDR3: CASSIDGAGRSNQPQHF
J: TRBJ2-3; D: TRBD1; size: .; V: TRBV28; DNA: TGTGCCAGCAGCCCCACAGGGGGCGAGGATACGCAGTATTTT; CDR3: CASSPTGGEDTQYF
J: TRBJ1-5; D: .; size: .; V: TRBV6-5; DNA: TGTGCCAGCAGTAAGGAGGGAAATAGCAATCAGCCCCAGCATTTT; CDR3: CASSKEGNSNQPQHF
J: TRBJ2-1; D: .; size: .; V: TRBV19; DNA: TGTGCCAGTAGCAGAGGGACTGTCTCCTACAATGAGCAGTTCTTC; CDR3: CASSRGTVSYNEQFF
J: TRBJ1-3; D: .; size: .; V: TRBV6-5; DNA: TGTGCCAGCAAGCCCAGGGGCCTTGGAAACACCATATATTTT; CDR3: CASKPRGLGNTIYF
J: TRBJ2-1; D: TRBD2; size: .; V: TRBV9; DNA: TGTGCCAGCAGCGTTAGTCTCACTAGCGGGGGCGGGATCTACAATGAGCAGTTCTTC; CDR3: CASSVSLTSGGGIYNEQFF
J: TRBJ2-5; D: .; size: .; V: TRBV7-7; DNA: TGTGCTAGCAGCTTAGTAATCCGGGGATCGGGAGAGACCCAGTACTTC; CDR3: CASSLVIRGSGETQYF
J: TRBJ2-7; D: TRBD1; size: .; V: TRBV2; DNA: TGTGCCAGCAGTGGGGGACAGGGTCTGTACGAGCAGTACTTC; CDR3: CASSGGQGLYEQYF
J: TRBJ2-3; D: TRBD2; size: .; V: TRBV9; DNA: TGTGCCAGCAGCGTAGCCCCGCTCGGGACTAGCGGTTTTCCTAGCACAGATACGCAGTATTTT; CDR3: CASSVAPLGTSGFPSTDTQYF
J: TRBJ1-6; D: .; size: .; V: TRBV3-1/TRBV3-2; DNA: TGTGCCAGCAGCCCTGAACAGGGACCGAATTCACCCCTCCACTTT; CDR3: CASSPEQGPNSPLHF
J: TRBJ1-4; D: .; size: once; V: TRBV11-2; DNA: TGTGCCAGCAGCGAGAACAGTGCAACTAATGAAAAACTGTTTTTT; CDR3: CASSENSATNEKLFF
J: TRBJ1-1; D: TRBD1; size: .; V: TRBV2; DNA: TGTGCCAGCGGACAGGGGATTGTGAACACTGAAGCTTTCTTT; CDR3: CASGQGIVNTEAFF
J: TRBJ1-4; D: TRBD1; size: .; V: TRBV18; DNA: TGTGCCAGCTCACCCTTGACAGGGCCTAATGAAAAACTGTTTTTT; CDR3: CASSPLTGPNEKLFF
J: TRBJ2-1; D: TRBD2; size: .; V: TRBV5-1; DNA: TGCGCCAGCAGCTTGGCGGCTTTCTCCCGGACTAGCGGGAACAATGAGCAGTTCTTC; CDR3: CASSLAAFSRTSGNNEQFF
J: TRBJ2-7; D: .; size: .; V: TRBV7-2; DNA: TGTGCCAGCAGCGCAGCTAGCAGGCACGAGCAGTACTTC; CDR3: CASSAASRHEQYF
J: TRBJ2-7; D: .; size: .; V: TRBV4-2; DNA: TGTGCCAGCAGCCAGGCCGCCAACTACGAGCAGTACTTC; CDR3: CASSQAANYEQYF
J: TRBJ1-2; D: .; size: .; V: TRBV6-5; DNA: TGTGCCAGCAGTAGAGGGACATCCGGCTACACCTTC; CDR3: CASSRGTSGYTF
J: TRBJ2-5; D: TRBD1; size: .; V: TRBV5-1; DNA: TGCGCCAGCAGCTCCGGACAGGGTCTAAGAGAGACCCAGTACTTC; CDR3: CASSSGQGLRETQYF
J: TRBJ2-2; D: TRBD1; size: once; V: TRBV2; DNA: TGTGCCAGCAGGACCGGGACAGGGGACACCGGGGAGCTGTTTTTT; CDR3: CASRTGTGDTGELFF
J: TRBJ1-5; D: .; size: .; V: TRBV28; DNA: TGTGCCAGCAGGCTACAGGGCCCTAATCAGCCCCAGCATTTT; CDR3: CASRLQGPNQPQHF
J: TRBJ1-6; D: .; size: .; V: TRBV7-9; DNA: TGTGCCAGCAGCCAATCTGACAGTAATTCACCCCTCCACTTT; CDR3: CASSQSDSNSPLHF
J: TRBJ2-5; D: TRBD2; size: .; V: TRBV5-1; DNA: TGCGCCAGCAGCTTGGGGCGGGGGGGCCGAGAGACCCAGTACTTC; CDR3: CASSLGRGGRETQYF
J: TRBJ2-7; D: TRBD1; size: .; V: TRBV19; DNA: TGTGCCAGTAGTTCACGACAGGGGCGGACGAACGAGCAGTACTTC; CDR3: CASSSRQGRTNEQYF
J: TRBJ1-1; D: TRBD1; size: .; V: TRBV7-9; DNA: TGTGCCAGCAGCCTACAGGGGGCAAACACTGAAGCTTTCTTT; CDR3: CASSLQGANTEAFF
J: TRBJ1-2; D: TRBD1; size: .; V: TRBV7-9; DNA: TGTGCCAGCAGCCGCACAGGGGGCGGCAACTATGGCTACACCTTC; CDR3: CASSRTGGGNYGYTF